The 3 T cell receptor beta chains below all came from one sample that was sequenced in a study of blood T cell repertoires in COVID-19. This table comes from immunoSEQ multiplex PCR, and its TCRdb copy is limited to in-frame clones, with some not included. This table has 350,000 to 450,000 clones, 85% appearing once. The material sequenced was peripheral blood. The receptors were sampled from a woman younger than 30 with acute or convalescent COVID-19.

V usage is TRBV2 and J usage is TRBJ2-7; 13 bases match TRBD2. The CDR3 covers 18 residues. The V segment lost 7 bases and the J segment 2 bases; nucleotides outside the gene matches: 14. Germline CDR1 is SNHLY and CDR2 is FYNNEI. The CDR3 spells CASMRLAGGRTYPYEQYF. CDR3 nucleotide sequence: TGTGCCAGCATGAGACTAGCGGGAGGCAGAACGTATCCCTACGAGCAGTACTTC.

The V gene is TRBV29-1, the J gene TRBJ2-2; 11 nucleotides line up with TRBD1. This CDR3 contains 14 residues. Trimming removed 6 bases from V and 4 bases from J; junction bases left unmatched: 4. The germline V gene has CDR1 SQVTM and CDR2 ANQGSEA. In DNA form, the CDR3 reads TGCAGCGTGGGACAGGGGGAAGGCACCGGGGAGCTGTTTTTT. Its translation is CSVGQGEGTGELFF.

V gene TRBV24-1 combines with J gene TRBJ1-1; D possibly corresponds to TRBD1 (5 bases). V lost 9 bases, J lost 7 bases, and 14 bases lay in between. The CDR3 runs to 12 residues. Per germline, CDR1 KGHDR and CDR2 SFDVKD. This chain's CDR3 is CATQAAGGEAFF. The CDR3 nucleotides are TGTGCCACCCAGGCAGCGGGGGGTGAAGCTTTCTTT.